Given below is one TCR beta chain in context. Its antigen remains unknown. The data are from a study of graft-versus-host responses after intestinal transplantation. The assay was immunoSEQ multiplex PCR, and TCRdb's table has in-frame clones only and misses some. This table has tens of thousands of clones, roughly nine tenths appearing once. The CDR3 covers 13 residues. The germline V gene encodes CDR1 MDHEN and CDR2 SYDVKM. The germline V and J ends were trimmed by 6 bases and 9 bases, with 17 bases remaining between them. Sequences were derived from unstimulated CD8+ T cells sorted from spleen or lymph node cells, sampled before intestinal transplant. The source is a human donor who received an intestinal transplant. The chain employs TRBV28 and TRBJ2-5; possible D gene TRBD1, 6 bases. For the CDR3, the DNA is TGTGCCAGCAGCCCTCAGGGGACGACGGCCCAGTACTTC. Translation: CASSPQGTTAQYF.